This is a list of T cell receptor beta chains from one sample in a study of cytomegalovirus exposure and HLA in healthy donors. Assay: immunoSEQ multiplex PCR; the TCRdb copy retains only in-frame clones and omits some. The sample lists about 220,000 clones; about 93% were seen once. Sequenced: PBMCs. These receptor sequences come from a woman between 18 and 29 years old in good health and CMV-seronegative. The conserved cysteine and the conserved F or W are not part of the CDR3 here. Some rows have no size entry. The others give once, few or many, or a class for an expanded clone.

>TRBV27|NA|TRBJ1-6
ASRPLSPYNSPLH
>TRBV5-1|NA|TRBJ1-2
ASSLEPGNYGYT
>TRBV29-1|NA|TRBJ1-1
SGDRGQAF
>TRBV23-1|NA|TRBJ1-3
ASSRDRRKDTIY
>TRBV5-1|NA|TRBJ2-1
ASSFQGRKTGDRNEQF
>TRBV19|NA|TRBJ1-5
ASSIMPGGNQPQH
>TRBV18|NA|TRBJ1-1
ASSAEEGTEAF
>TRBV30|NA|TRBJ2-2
AWTRDTGELF
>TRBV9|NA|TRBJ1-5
ASSPGTGLGQPQH
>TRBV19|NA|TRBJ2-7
ASSPAGAAGYEQY
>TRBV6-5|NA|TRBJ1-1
ASSYGGGINTEAF
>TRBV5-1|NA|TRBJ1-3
ASSLSKSSGNTIY
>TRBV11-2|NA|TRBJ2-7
ASTGTREQY
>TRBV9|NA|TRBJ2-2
ASSVRGEGAGELF
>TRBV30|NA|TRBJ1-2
AWSEDRGYGYT
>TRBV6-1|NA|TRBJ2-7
ASNPTAAYEQY
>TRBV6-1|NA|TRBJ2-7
ASYRQGASYEQY
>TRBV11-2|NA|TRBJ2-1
ASSSTGSYNEQF
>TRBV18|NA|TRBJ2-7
ASSPGTGDYEQY
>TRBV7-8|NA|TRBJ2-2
ASSRSGPNTGELF
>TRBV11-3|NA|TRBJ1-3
ASSPGGGNTIY
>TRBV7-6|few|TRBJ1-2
ASSPDGVGGYT
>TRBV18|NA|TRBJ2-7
ASSQGTGDQQY
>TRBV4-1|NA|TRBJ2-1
ASSQGLAAYPPGIDEQF
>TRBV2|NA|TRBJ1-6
ASLLTGINSPLH
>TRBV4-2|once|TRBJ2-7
ASSRSPGKTSGTQYEQY
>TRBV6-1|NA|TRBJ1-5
ASSEGGGPQPQH
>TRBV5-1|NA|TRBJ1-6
ASSLASSGSSYNSPLH
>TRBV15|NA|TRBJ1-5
ATSRDLGTANQPQH
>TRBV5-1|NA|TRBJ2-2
ASSGAGTGNGELF
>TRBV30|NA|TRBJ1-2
AWIGTGSGYGYT
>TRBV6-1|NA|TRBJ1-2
ASSEALTGLDGYT
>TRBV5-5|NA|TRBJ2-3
ASSSTGTSGRTDTQY
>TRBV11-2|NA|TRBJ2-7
ASSPTRTMNYEQY
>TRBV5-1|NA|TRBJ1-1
ASSFGGGLNTEAF
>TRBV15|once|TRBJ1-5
ATSRGWGRGRMDQPQH
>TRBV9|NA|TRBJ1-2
ASSVYLGGYT
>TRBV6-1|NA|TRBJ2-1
ASKPRLAGGEQF
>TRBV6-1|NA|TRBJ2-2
ASSEARGNPGELF
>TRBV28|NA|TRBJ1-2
ASSLLGGQGNGYT
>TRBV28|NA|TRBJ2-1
ASSLPFGSYNEQF
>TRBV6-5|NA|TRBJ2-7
ASSYVGQGYEQY
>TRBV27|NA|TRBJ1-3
ASSWRYGNTIY
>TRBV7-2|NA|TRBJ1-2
ASSLAVGDREHGYT
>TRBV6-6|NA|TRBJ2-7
ASSYVAGGLNEQY
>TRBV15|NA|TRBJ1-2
ATSGGTNYGYT
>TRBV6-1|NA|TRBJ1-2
ASSGVAGYT
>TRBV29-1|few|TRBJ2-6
SVEDLDSFGTGGTGANVLT
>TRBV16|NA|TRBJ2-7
ASSQLKQSEQY
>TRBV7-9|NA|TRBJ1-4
ASSWGRDEKLF
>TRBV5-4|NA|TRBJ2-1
ASNSFRGNEQF
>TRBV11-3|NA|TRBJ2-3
AVAGKFEDTQY
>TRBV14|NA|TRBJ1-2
AIRGTGDPIANYGYT
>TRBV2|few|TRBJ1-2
ASRGQGAYGYT